The 3 T cell receptor beta chains reported below all come from one sample, sequenced in a study of Ad26.COV2.S vaccination and SARS-CoV-2 variants. The treatment denotes: approximately 18 received Ad26.COV2.S at low or high dose, single or two shots; roughly five received placebo; per-sample allocation not given. Collection of samples fell on day 63 after the first vaccine or placebo injection. Some clones are missing from TCRdb's copy, which holds only in-frame ones; the method was immunoSEQ multiplex PCR. The sample carries 410,000 or so clones, about nine tenths recorded once. Sample: peripheral blood, taken in a trial of Ad26.COV2.S vaccine versus placebo. The receptors come from a person between 18 and 65 years old who received the Ad26.COV2.S COVID-19 vaccine or a placebo.

The chain has TRBV9 and TRBJ2-4; the D gene could be TRBD1 or TRBD2 (6 bases each). Trimming stripped 4 bases from V and 7 bases from J, with 12 bases between. The V gene's germline CDR1 is SGDLS and CDR2 YYNGEE. This CDR3 contains 13 residues. DNA of the CDR3: TGTGCCAGCAGCACGGGGGCGGGGAACATTCAGTACTTC. As protein: CASSTGAGNIQYF.

This chain joins TRBV11-3 and TRBJ2-1; D is possibly TRBD2 (6 bases). The CDR3 is 13 residues long. Germline CDR1 reads SGHNT; CDR2 reads YENEEA. With 4 bases removed from V and 9 bases from J, the gap between germline ends came to 13 bases. The CDR3: CASSSPTSSEQFF. DNA of the CDR3: TGTGCCAGCAGCTCCCCGACTAGTTCTGAGCAGTTCTTC.

The rearrangement links TRBV2 to TRBJ1-1; no reliable D call. The CDR3 has 12 amino acids. Per germline, CDR1 SNHLY and CDR2 FYNNEI. With 2 bases removed from V and 7 bases from J, the gap between germline ends came to 8 bases. CDR3 region: CASSEYVGEAFF. CDR3 nucleotides: TGTGCCAGCAGTGAATACGTGGGTGAAGCTTTCTTT.